Detailed here is one T cell receptor beta chain. Its antigen specificity is not known. No base quality values were provided; no much bigger clone lies one nucleotide off. TCRbeta CDR3 regions were amplified from genomic DNA by means of the immunoSEQ Assay, a bias-controlled multiplex PCR. In the paper's pipeline: Nucleated cell counts per sample were estimated from amplification of reference gene primers within the assay. To quantify the absolute abundance of each unique TCRbeta CDR3 rearrangement, sequence reads were collapsed and filtered. For each sample, productive Simpson clonality was calculated as the square root of Simpson's diversity index over productive rearrangements. The source is immuneACCESS, and TCRdb retained only in-frame sequences with V and J called. Part of the clones is not carried over; for the studies checked, unresolved V genes explain less than half of this, and the remainder is unexplained. For V, J and clone size, that table is used; D and trimming come from the DNA. A total of about 34,000 clones appear in this sample, 60% to 80% of them only once. The ten largest make up roughly 17% of the sample.

These data belong to a study of blood T cell repertoires in COVID-19 (dated by TCRdb to 2019 to 2021). Looking at the study overall: Samples covering the acute and convalescent phases of COVID-19 were provided by collaborators in the United States, Italy and Spain. The material from the prospective study consisted of cDNA or gDNA derived from T cells, B-cell-depleted T cells, or PBMCs. Deeply sampled blood TCRbeta repertoires from subjects exposed to, actively infected with, or recovered from COVID-19 were included in the dataset. The repertoires were released in a freely available public database meant as a resource for research on the immune response to SARS-CoV-2. Samples came from the ongoing ImmuneRACE study (first 160 participants) plus 1,254 subjects from 6 global collaborators. Nearly every sample came with metadata listing a de-identified subject ID, COVID-19 status, age in years and sex. HLA class I and class II types, where available, came from metadata supplied by the sample provider rather than from assay-based typing. Study-level results and caveats: How much clinical and demographic metadata was included differed by source and by participant, and the metadata was provided uncurated.

Between the V and J ends, shortened by 8 bases and 6 bases respectively, the junction contains 18 bases. In the germline V gene (reference sequence), CDR1 corresponds to SEHNR and CDR2 to FQNEAQ. Spanning cysteine to phenylalanine, the CDR3 consists of 14 amino acids. Left in the record is the CDR3 DNA by itself, 42 bases read in frame from the first base. The collaborating institutions used their own protocols to collect whole blood in K2EDTA tubes. For TCRbeta analysis, collaborators shipped samples as frozen whole blood, isolated PBMCs, or DNA extracted from either of those sample types. The sequence links TRBV7-9 to TRBJ2-3, with TRBD2 tentatively as D gene (5 bases match). The TCR sequence derives from a human donor in a cohort sampled during active COVID-19. Material: peripheral blood. The DNA is as follows: TGTGCCAGCTCACCGGCGAGGGTAGGGGATACGCAGTATTTT. This gives the protein CASSPARVGDTQYF.